The clone carrying this T cell receptor beta chain has just one count. Its target is unknown. These data belong to a study of cytomegalovirus exposure and HLA in healthy donors. Study-level information: Prior work identified some 120 million unique TCR beta sequences in some 200 million T cells. Findings and limits, study-wide: Researchers reported in a later analysis that common viral pathogens appeared linked to several top clusters. Investigators reported more than 150 TCR beta chains as tied to cytomegalovirus.

The PCR made use of 60 Vbeta and 13 Jbeta primers. Using immunoSEQ multiplex PCR, the repertoire was profiled, and TCRdb retains in-frame clones only, with some absent. The sample lists under 200,000 clones, roughly four fifths occurring once. Trimming stripped 3 bases from V and 9 bases from J, with 22 bases between. The CDR3 contains 16 residues. Germline assignment: CDR1 SGHRS and CDR2 YFSETQ. Material for sequencing was PBMCs. This receptor was taken from a woman in her 30s in good health and CMV-seropositive. The chain couples TRBV5-1 to TRBJ2-1, with a weak D call TRBD1 (6 bases). The CDR3 DNA sequence: TGCGCCAGCAGCTCCCCCCAGGGGCCCGCGGCCGGTGAGCAGTTCTTC. Its protein product is CASSSPQGPAAGEQFF.